Listed here are 29 T cell receptor beta chains from one sample, sequenced in a study of cytomegalovirus exposure and HLA in healthy donors. The PCR ran on 60 Vbeta and 13 Jbeta primers. Libraries were prepared by immunoSEQ multiplex PCR; TCRdb keeps only in-frame clonotypes and omits some of them. The repertoire holds 150,000 to 200,000 clones, roughly 80% seen once, with roughly 4.9% in the top ten. The material sequenced was PBMCs. The origin of the receptors is a woman younger than 35 in good health and CMV-seropositive.

The chain couples TRBV25-1 to TRBJ2-3; D call uncertain. Trimming cost V 7 bases and J 2 bases, with 7 bases left between them. This CDR3 has 12 amino acids. The V gene's germline CDR1 is MGHDK and CDR2 SYGVNS. The CDR3 DNA reads as TGTGCCAGCACAAGCTACACAGATACGCAGTATTTT. Translated, it gives CASTSYTDTQYF.

The chain's CDR3 is CASSPGGGTIGEQYF. The CDR3 DNA sequence: TGCGCCAGCAGCCCGGGAGGGGGTACCATTGGCGAGCAGTACTTC. The V call is TRBV5-1, the J call TRBJ2-7, with TRBD2 matching over 8 bases. Germline loops: CDR1 SGHRS, CDR2 YFSETQ. V lost 4 bases and J lost 6; bases outside the gene matches: 12. The CDR3 runs to 15 residues.

The CDR3 protein is CASKTATGELFF. CDR3 DNA sequence: TGTGCCAGCAAAACCGCGACCGGGGAGCTGTTTTTT. V is TRBV13 and J is TRBJ2-2; D remains unclear. Germline values: CDR1 PRHDT, CDR2 FYEKMQ (reference sequence). The CDR3 sequence is 12 residues long. V lost 7 bases to trimming and J lost 5 bases, with 8 bases between them.

This chain joins TRBV7-3 and TRBJ2-5, with D possibly being TRBD1 (6 bases). The CDR3 sequence is 13 residues long. V lost 5 bases, J lost 1 base, and 8 bases lay in between. Per the germline V gene, CDR1 is SGHTA and CDR2 is FQGTGA. The CDR3 DNA reads as TGTGCCAGCAGCCGACAGGCCCAAGAGACCCAGTACTTC. It yields the protein CASSRQAQETQYF.

J is TRBJ2-5 and V is TRBV15; 8 bases match TRBD1. CDR1 and CDR2 (germline): LNHNV, YYDKDF (reference sequence). Trimming cost V 4 bases and J 5 bases; bases outside gene matches: 9. This CDR3 spans 15 amino acids. CDR3 bases: TGTGCCACCAGCATTTCAGGGGGCGCACGGGAGACCCAGTACTTC. This codes for CATSISGGARETQYF. Looking up the rest from reference TRBV15 and TRBJ2-5 gives the full variable domain: DAMVIQNPRYQVTQFGKPVTLSCSQTLNHNVMYWYQQKSSQAPKLLFHYYDKDFNNEADTPDNFQSRRPNTSFCFLDIRSPGLGDTAMYLCATSISGGARETQYFGPGTRLLVL.

This clone has only a few counts. V is TRBV5-1 and J is TRBJ2-7; 8 bases align to TRBD1. This CDR3 is built from 15 residues. The germline V gene has CDR1 SGHRS and CDR2 YFSETQ. The V and J ends lost 2 bases and 5 bases, in that order; junction bases with no gene match: 9. The CDR3 region is CASSFFGTGHDEQYF. The CDR3 DNA is TGCGCCAGCAGCTTTTTCGGGACAGGTCACGACGAGCAGTACTTC. Full variable domain (remainder filled in from reference TRBV5-1 and TRBJ2-7): KAGVTQTPRYLIKTRGQQVTLSCSPISGHRSVSWYQQTPGQGLQFLFEYFSETQRNKGNFPGRFSGRQFSNSRSEMNVSTLELGDSALYLCASSFFGTGHDEQYFGPGTRLTVT.

This clone was seen once. The V and J genes are TRBV28 and TRBJ1-5, with D possibly matching TRBD1 (6 bases). V gave up 4 bases and J gave up 0 bases, with 10 bases separating them. This CDR3 spans 15 amino acids. In germline, CDR1 is MDHEN, CDR2 SYDVKM. The CDR3 sequence is CASSSRGYSNQPQHF. The CDR3 DNA follows: TGTGCCAGCAGTTCCAGGGGTTATAGCAATCAGCCCCAGCATTTT.

This chain links TRBV6-5 with TRBJ2-1, with TRBD2 matching 8 bases. Germline values: CDR1 MNHEY, CDR2 SVGAGI. Germline trimming cut 6 bases from V and 3 bases from J; bases unmatched to any gene: 7. There are 15 residues in the CDR3. CDR3 DNA sequence: TGTGCCAGCAGGCCGGGGGGGCCTGTCTACAATGAGCAGTTCTTC. It yields the protein CASRPGGPVYNEQFF.

This chain links TRBV7-9 with TRBJ1-5, with D possibly being TRBD1 (5 bases). Germline V gene lookup returns CDR1 SEHNR and CDR2 FQNEAQ (reference sequence). V was pared by 2 bases and J by 7 bases, with 9 bases between. The CDR3 has 13 amino acids. The CDR3 nucleotides are TGTGCCAGCAGCTTATCCGGGGGGCAGCCCCAGCATTTT. It yields the protein CASSLSGGQPQHF.

The chain combines TRBV6-5 with TRBJ2-7, with D unclear. The germline CDR1 and CDR2 sequences are MNHEY and SVGAGI. Trimming left V 7 bases short and J 0 bases short, with 4 bases between. The length of the CDR3 is 11 residues. CDR3 region: CASKSSYEQYF. The CDR3, as DNA: TGTGCCAGCAAGAGCTCCTACGAGCAGTACTTC.

This clone was recorded once. CDR3 bases: TGTGCCAGCAGTTCTGGGACAGGGGTCTACGAGCAGTACTTC. Translated, it gives CASSSGTGVYEQYF. The J gene is TRBJ2-7, the V gene TRBV6-5; 10 bases map to TRBD1. The CDR3 has 14 residues. The J segment lost 3 bases and the V segment lost 4 bases, leaving 3 bases of the junction unmatched. Germline V CDR1 and CDR2: MNHEY, SVGAGI.

The chain recombines TRBV19 with TRBJ1-5; D gene ambiguous. The length of the CDR3 is 13 residues. V was pared by 3 bases and J by 9 bases, with 12 bases between. Per the germline V gene, CDR1 is LNHDA and CDR2 is SQIVND (reference sequence). For the CDR3, the DNA is TGTGCCAGTAGTATCTCCCCCGAGGGGCCCCAGCATTTT. The encoded protein is CASSISPEGPQHF.

The chain combines TRBV4-2 with TRBJ1-2, with D possibly matching TRBD1 (6 bases). This CDR3 is 14 amino acids long. Germline V lookup: CDR1 LGHNA, CDR2 YNFKEQ. Trimming removed 5 bases at V and 8 bases at J, with 18 bases between. The CDR3 nucleotides read TGTGCCAGCAGCTTGGTTGGACAGACCGGGGGCTACACCTTC. Its protein is CASSLVGQTGGYTF.

V is TRBV5-1 and J is TRBJ2-6; TRBD1 might be the D (5 bases). This CDR3 region has 15 residues. Between the trimmed V and J ends, which lost 4 bases and 0 bases, there was a span of 8 bases. CDR1 and CDR2 from the germline V gene are SGHRS and YFSETQ. The CDR3 nucleotides are TGCGCCAGCAGCGAGACAGTCTCTGGGGCCAACGTCCTGACTTTC. Its translation: CASSETVSGANVLTF.

The chain recombines TRBV9 with TRBJ2-1; 11 bases line up with TRBD1. The CDR3 is made up of 16 amino acids. V lost 3 bases and J lost 5; bases outside the gene matches: 7. In germline, CDR1 is SGDLS, CDR2 YYNGEE. CDR3 loop: CASSAPGQGVHNEQFF. The DNA for the CDR3 is TGTGCCAGCAGCGCCCCGGGACAGGGGGTTCACAATGAGCAGTTCTTC.

The chain couples TRBV2 to TRBJ1-4; possible D gene TRBD1, 5 bases. V was trimmed by 8 bases and J by 8 bases, leaving 27 bases between them. CDR3 length equals 17 residues. The germline V gene encodes CDR1 SNHLY and CDR2 FYNNEI. The CDR3 spells CASQSFLGLKSEEKLFF. CDR3 nucleotides: TGTGCCAGCCAGAGTTTTTTGGGGCTTAAATCGGAGGAAAAACTGTTTTTT.

The chain uses TRBV7-2 and TRBJ2-1, with 8 bases fitting TRBD2. In germline, CDR1 is SGHTA, CDR2 FQGNSA. The CDR3 is 15 amino acids. With 1 base clipped from V and 4 bases from J, the junction kept 3 bases outside the gene matches. CDR3 amino acids: CASSLVRGDYNEQFF. CDR3 DNA: TGTGCCAGCAGCTTAGTGCGGGGGGATTACAATGAGCAGTTCTTC.

CDR3 nucleotide sequence: TGCGCCAGCAGCCAATACACCGGGACAGGGGCTGACACCGGGGAGCTGTTTTTT. Amino acids: CASSQYTGTGADTGELFF. The V call is TRBV4-1, the J call TRBJ2-2; TRBD1 matches at 10 bases. Germline V lookup: CDR1 MGHRA, CDR2 YSYEKL. The CDR3 contains 18 residues. V lost 2 bases and J lost 3; bases outside the gene matches: 9.

The chain has TRBV29-1 and TRBJ1-2; D not certain. The germline CDR1 and CDR2 sequences are SQVTM and ANQGSEA. The CDR3 is 11 amino acids. V lost 3 bases to trimming and J lost 7 bases, with 9 bases between them. DNA for the CDR3: TGCAGCGTTGAGCGGGGTGTTGGCTACACCTTC. It translates to CSVERGVGYTF.

This clone was seen a single time. The chain is built from TRBV11-3 and TRBJ2-7; perhaps TRBD1 as D (6 bases). The CDR3 consists of 13 residues. V was shortened by 5 bases and J by 3 bases, with 11 bases between the two germline ends. The germline CDR1 and CDR2 sequences are SGHNT and YENEEA. As DNA, the CDR3 is TGTGCCAGCAGCCAACAGGGTAGCTACGAGCAGTACTTC. Translation: CASSQQGSYEQYF.

The chain employs TRBV6-1 and TRBJ2-3; a possible D gene is TRBD1 (5 bases). Deletions cut 6 bases from V and 10 bases from J, with 20 bases between. CDR3 size: 14 residues. Germline V gives CDR1 MNHNS, CDR2 SASEGT. The CDR3 nucleotides are TGTGCCAGCAGGGAGCAGGGTAGAGCCCCATCGCAGTATTTT. Protein: CASREQGRAPSQYF.

The V gene is TRBV7-2, the J gene TRBJ2-1, with 8 bases identical to TRBD1. CDR1 and CDR2 from the germline V gene are SGHTA and FQGNSA. The CDR3 extends over 15 amino acids. With 5 bases clipped from V and 6 bases from J, the junction kept 9 bases outside the gene matches. CDR3 loop: CASSASGTGSNEQFF. The CDR3 nucleotides are TGTGCCAGCAGCGCTTCCGGGACAGGCTCCAATGAGCAGTTCTTC.

The chain's CDR3 is CATSRQQGGASETQYF. The DNA for the CDR3 is TGTGCCACCAGCAGACAACAGGGGGGGGCCTCTGAGACCCAGTACTTC. The chain combines TRBV15 with TRBJ2-5; a weak D match, TRBD1 (8 bases). V dropped 2 bases and J dropped 5 bases, with 18 bases sitting between them. CDR1 is LNHNV, CDR2 YYDKDF, per germline (reference sequence). The CDR3 contains 16 residues.

The chain recombines TRBV4-3 with TRBJ2-6; TRBD1 might be the D (6 bases). The V end lost 3 bases, the J end lost 0 bases, and 18 bases lay between the germline ends. The CDR3 runs 19 residues. Germline-derived CDR1 and CDR2 are LGHNA and YSLEER. The CDR3, as DNA: TGCGCCAGCAGCCATCGGATTGAACAGGGTTACTCTGGGGCCAACGTCCTGACTTTC. As protein: CASSHRIEQGYSGANVLTF.

The chain joins TRBV6-1 to TRBJ1-5; 7 nucleotides align to TRBD1. Germline V gene sequence: CDR1 MNHNS, CDR2 SASEGT. Trimming cost V 10 bases and J 6 bases; bases outside gene matches: 12. The CDR3 has 14 residues. The CDR3 sequence: CAIGEDRKGQPQHF. For the CDR3, the DNA is TGTGCCATCGGGGAGGACAGGAAGGGTCAGCCCCAGCATTTT.

In its sample, this clone was seen a few times. This chain connects TRBV6-5 to TRBJ1-6, with unresolved D. V gave up 2 bases and J gave up 10 bases, with 9 bases separating them. Germline CDR1 reads MNHEY; CDR2 reads SVGAGI. The CDR3 is 13 residues long. The CDR3 region has the DNA TGTGCCAGCAGTTACCTGTCGGGATCACCCCTCCACTTT. This gives the protein CASSYLSGSPLHF.

The chain employs TRBV5-6 and TRBJ2-7; TRBD2 matches at 8 bases. Per the germline V gene, CDR1 is SGHDT and CDR2 is YYEEEE. The CDR3 sequence is 13 residues long. J lost 3 bases, V lost 3 bases, and 2 bases had no gene match. The CDR3 coding sequence is TGTGCCAGCAGCTCGGGACTAGGCTACGAGCAGTACTTC. As protein: CASSSGLGYEQYF.

The chain's CDR3 is CAWQAGIDYGYTF. As DNA, the CDR3 is TGTGCCTGGCAAGCAGGGATCGACTATGGCTACACCTTC. The V call is TRBV30, the J call TRBJ1-2, with TRBD1 as a possible D gene (5 bases). Germline loops: CDR1 GTSNPN, CDR2 SVGIG (reference sequence). This CDR3 region has 13 residues. Deletions cut 5 bases from V and 3 bases from J, with 13 bases between.

This clone appeared a few times. The chain is built from TRBV20-1 and TRBJ1-4, with D uncertain. Germline lookup yields CDR1 DFQATT and CDR2 SNEGSKA (reference sequence). The CDR3 has 11 residues. Deletions cut 5 bases from V and 8 bases from J, with 9 bases between. The CDR3 DNA is TGCAGTGCTGGGAGAGAGGAAAAACTGTTTTTT. Its protein is CSAGREEKLFF.